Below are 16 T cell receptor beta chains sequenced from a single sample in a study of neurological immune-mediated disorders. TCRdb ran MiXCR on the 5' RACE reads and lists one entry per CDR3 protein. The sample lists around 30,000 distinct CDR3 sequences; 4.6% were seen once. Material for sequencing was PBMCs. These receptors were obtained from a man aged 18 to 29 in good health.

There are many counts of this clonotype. This chain's CDR3 is CASSPQVGAPVGLGYTF. CDR3 DNA: TGTGCCAGCAGCCCGCAAGTGGGGGCTCCGGTGGGGCTTGGCTACACCTTC. J is TRBJ1-2 and V is TRBV5-5; D possibly corresponds to TRBD1 (6 bases). Germline CDR1 is SGHKS and CDR2 is YYEKEE (reference sequence). There are 17 residues in the CDR3. V shed 4 bases and J shed 7 bases, with 26 bases lying between them. The full variable domain, its missing parts supplied by reference TRBV5-5 and TRBJ1-2, is DAGVTQSPTHLIKTRGQQVTLRCSPISGHKSVSWYQQVLGQGPQFIFQYYEKEERGRGNFPDRFSARQFPNYSSELNVNALLLGDSALYLCASSPQVGAPVGLGYTFGSGTRLTVV.

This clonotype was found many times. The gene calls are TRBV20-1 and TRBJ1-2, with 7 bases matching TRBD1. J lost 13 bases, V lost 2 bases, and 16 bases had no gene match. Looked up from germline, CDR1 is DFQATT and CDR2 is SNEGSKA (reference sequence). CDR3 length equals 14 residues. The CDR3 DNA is TGCAGTGCTAGACCCGGGACAGACTTCCTCGAGGTCACCTTC. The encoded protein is CSARPGTDFLEVTF.

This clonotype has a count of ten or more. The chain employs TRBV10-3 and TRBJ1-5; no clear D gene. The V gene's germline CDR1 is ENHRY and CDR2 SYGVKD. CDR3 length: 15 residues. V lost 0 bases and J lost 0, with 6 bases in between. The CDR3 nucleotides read TGTGCCATCAGTGAGTCTACAGCTAGCAATCAGCCCCAGCATTTT. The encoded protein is CAISESTASNQPQHF.

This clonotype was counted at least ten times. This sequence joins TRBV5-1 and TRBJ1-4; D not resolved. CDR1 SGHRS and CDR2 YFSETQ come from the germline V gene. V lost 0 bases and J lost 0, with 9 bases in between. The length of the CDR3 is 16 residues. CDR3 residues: CASSLGHDATNEKLFF. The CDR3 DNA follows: TGCGCCAGCAGCTTGGGGCACGATGCAACTAATGAAAAACTGTTTTTT.

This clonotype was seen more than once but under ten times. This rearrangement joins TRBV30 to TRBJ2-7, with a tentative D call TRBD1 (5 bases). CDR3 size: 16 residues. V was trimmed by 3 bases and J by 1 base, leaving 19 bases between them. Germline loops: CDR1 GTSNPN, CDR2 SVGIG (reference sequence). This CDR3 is CAWSIARSTESYEQYF. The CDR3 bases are TGTGCCTGGAGCATTGCCCGTTCGACAGAGTCCTACGAGCAGTACTTC.

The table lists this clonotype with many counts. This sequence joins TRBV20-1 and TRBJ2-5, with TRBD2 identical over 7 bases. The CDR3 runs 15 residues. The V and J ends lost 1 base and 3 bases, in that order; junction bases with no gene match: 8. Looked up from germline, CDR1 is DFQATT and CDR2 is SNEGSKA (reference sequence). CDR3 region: CSARAWGLAEETQYF. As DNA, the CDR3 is TGCAGTGCTAGAGCCTGGGGTCTAGCGGAAGAGACCCAGTACTTC.

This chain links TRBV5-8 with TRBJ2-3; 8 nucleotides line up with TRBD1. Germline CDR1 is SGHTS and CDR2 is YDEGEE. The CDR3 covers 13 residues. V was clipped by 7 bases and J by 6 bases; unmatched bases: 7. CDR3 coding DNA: TGTGCCAGCTTGGATGGGACAGGCGATACGCAGTATTTT. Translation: CASLDGTGDTQYF. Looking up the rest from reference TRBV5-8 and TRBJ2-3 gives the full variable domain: EAGVTQSPTHLIKTRGQQATLRCSPISGHTSVYWYQQALGLGLQFLLWYDEGEERNRGNFPPRFSGRQFPNYSSELNVNALELEDSALYLCASLDGTGDTQYFGPGTRLTVL.

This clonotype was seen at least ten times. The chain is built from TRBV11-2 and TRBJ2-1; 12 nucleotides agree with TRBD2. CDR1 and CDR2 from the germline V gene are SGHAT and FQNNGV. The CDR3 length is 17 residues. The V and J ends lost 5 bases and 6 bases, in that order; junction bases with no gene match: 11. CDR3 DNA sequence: TGTGCCAGCAGCCCCCCTGGGCTAGCGGGGGGGGGCAATGAGCAGTTCTTC. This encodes CASSPPGLAGGGNEQFF.

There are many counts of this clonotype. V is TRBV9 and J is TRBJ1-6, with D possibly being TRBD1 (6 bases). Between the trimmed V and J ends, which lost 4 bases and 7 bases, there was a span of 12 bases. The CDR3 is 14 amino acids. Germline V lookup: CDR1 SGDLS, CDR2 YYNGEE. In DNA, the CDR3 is TGTGCCAGCAGCCCCCGACAGGCCAATTCACCCCTCCACTTT. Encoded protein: CASSPRQANSPLHF.

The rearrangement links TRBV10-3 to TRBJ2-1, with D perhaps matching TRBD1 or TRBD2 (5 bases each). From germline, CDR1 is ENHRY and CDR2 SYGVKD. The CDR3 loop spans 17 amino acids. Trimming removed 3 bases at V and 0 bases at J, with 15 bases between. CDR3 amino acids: CAISDNEGSYSYNEQFF. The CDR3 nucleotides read TGTGCCATCAGTGATAACGAGGGGTCCTACTCCTACAATGAGCAGTTCTTC.

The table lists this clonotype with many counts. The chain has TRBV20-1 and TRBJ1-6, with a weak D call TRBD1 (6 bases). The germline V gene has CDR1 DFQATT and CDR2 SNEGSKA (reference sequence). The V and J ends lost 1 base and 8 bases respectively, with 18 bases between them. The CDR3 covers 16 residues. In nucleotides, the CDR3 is TGCAGTGCTAGAGCCATTAGGGGGTTTGTTGATTCACCCCTCCACTTT. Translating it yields CSARAIRGFVDSPLHF.

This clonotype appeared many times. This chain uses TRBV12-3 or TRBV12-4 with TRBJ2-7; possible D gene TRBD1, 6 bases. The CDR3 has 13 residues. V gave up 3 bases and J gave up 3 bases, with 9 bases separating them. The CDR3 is CASSLGDNYEQYF. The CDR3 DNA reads TGTGCCAGCAGTTTGGGGGACAACTACGAGCAGTACTTC.

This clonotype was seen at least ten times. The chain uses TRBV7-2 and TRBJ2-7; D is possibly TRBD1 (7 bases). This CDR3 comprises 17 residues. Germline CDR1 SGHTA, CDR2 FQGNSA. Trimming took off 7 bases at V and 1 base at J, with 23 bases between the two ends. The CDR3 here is CASTSRLGGTESYEQYF. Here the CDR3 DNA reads TGTGCCAGCACCTCTCGCCTTGGGGGGACAGAGTCCTACGAGCAGTACTTC.

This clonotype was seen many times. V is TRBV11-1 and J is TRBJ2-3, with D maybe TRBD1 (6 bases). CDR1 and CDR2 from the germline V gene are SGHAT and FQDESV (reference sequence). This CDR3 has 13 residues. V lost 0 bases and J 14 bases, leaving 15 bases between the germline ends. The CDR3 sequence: CASSLALQGRWYF. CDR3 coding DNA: TGTGCCAGCAGCTTAGCGTTACAGGGAAGGTGGTATTTT.

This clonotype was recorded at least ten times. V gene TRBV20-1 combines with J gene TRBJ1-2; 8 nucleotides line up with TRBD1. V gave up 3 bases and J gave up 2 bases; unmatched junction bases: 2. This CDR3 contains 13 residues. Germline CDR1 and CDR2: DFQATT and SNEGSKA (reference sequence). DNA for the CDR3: TGCAGTGCTAGGCGACAGGGGAACTATGGCTACACCTTC. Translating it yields CSARRQGNYGYTF.

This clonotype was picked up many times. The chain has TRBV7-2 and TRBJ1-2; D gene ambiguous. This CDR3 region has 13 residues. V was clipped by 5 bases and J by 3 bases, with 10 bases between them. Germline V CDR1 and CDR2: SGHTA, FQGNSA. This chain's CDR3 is CASSAGTYYGYTF. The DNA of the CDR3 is TGTGCCAGCAGCGCAGGAACCTACTATGGCTACACCTTC.